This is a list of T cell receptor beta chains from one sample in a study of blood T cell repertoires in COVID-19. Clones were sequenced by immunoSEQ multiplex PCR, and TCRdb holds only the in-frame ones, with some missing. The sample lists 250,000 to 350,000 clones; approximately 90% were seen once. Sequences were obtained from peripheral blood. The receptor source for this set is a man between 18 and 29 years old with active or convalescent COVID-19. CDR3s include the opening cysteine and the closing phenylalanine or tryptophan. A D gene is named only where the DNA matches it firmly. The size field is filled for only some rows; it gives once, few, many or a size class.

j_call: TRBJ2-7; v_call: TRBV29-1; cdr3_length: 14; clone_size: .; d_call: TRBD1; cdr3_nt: TGCAGCGTAGACGACAGGGGGGACTCCTACGAGCAGTACTTC; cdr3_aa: CSVDDRGDSYEQYF
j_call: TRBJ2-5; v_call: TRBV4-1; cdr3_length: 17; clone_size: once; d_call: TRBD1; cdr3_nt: TGCGCCAGCAGCCAGCCCACTGGCCAGGGGGCACCGGAGACCCAGTACTTC; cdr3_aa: CASSQPTGQGAPETQYF
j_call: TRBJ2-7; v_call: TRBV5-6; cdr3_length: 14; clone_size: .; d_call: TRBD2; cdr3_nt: TGTGCCAGCAGCTTCGGGGGGATATACGAGCGGCAGTACTTC; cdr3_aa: CASSFGGIYERQYF
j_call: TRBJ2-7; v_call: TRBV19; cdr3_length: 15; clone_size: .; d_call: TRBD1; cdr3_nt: TGTGCCAGTAGTATAGAGCCGGGACAGGGCTACGAGCAGTACTTC; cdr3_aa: CASSIEPGQGYEQYF
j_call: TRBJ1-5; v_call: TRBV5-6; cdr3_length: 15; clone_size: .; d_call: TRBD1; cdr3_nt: TGTGCCAGCAGCCAAGGGACAGCGGCCTCCTGGCCCCAGCATTTT; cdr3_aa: CASSQGTAASWPQHF
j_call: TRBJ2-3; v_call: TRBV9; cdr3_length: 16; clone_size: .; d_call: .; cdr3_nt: TGTGCCAGCAGCGTAGATGCGGGCCAGAACACAGATACGCAGTATTTT; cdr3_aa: CASSVDAGQNTDTQYF
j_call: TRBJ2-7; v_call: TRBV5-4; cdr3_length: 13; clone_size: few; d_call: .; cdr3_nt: TGTGCCAGCAGTATAACAGGGCAACGGGAGCAGTACTTC; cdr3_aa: CASSITGQREQYF
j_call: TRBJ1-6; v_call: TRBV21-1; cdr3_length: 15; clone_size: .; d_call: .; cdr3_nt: TGTGCCAGCAGCAAAGTCGGCAGGGCTGGTTCACCCCTCCACTTT; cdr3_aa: CASSKVGRAGSPLHF
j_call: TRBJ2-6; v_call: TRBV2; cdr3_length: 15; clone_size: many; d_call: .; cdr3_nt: TGTGCCAGCAGTCGTGCAGGGGCTGGGGCCAACGTCCTGACTTTC; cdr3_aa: CASSRAGAGANVLTF
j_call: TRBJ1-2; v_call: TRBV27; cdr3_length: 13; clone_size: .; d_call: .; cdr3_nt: TGTGCCAGCAGTTTACGGCAGGACTATGGCTACACCTTC; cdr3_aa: CASSLRQDYGYTF
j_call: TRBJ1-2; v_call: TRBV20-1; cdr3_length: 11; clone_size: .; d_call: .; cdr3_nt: TGCAGTGCTCCACAGGGTTATGGCTACACCTTC; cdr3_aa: CSAPQGYGYTF
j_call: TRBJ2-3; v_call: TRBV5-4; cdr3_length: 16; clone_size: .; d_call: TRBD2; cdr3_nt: TGTGCCAGCAGCTCAAGAGCGGGAGCTAGCACAGATACGCAGTATTTT; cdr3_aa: CASSSRAGASTDTQYF
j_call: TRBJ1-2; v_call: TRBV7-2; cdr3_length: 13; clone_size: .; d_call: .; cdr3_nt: TGTGCCAGCAGCTTAGTTGGTCAGTATGGCTACACCTTC; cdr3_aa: CASSLVGQYGYTF
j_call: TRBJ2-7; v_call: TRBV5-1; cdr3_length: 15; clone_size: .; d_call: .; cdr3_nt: TGCGCCAGCAGCTACGGACATACAGAGCCCTACGAGCAGTACTTC; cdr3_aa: CASSYGHTEPYEQYF
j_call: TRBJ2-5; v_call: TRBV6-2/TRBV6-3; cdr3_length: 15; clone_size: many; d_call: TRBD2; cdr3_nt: TGTGCCAGCAGTTGGACTAGCGGGGGGGCCGAGACCCAGTACTTC; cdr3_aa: CASSWTSGGAETQYF
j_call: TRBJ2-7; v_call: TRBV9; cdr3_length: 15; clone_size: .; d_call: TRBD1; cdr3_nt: TGTGCCAGCAGCCCGACAGGGTCCAGCTCCTACGAGCAGTACTTC; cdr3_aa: CASSPTGSSSYEQYF
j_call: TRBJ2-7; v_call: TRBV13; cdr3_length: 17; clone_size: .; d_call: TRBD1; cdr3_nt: TGTGCCAGCAGCTTCCCGACCGGGACAGGGTCCTCCTACGAGCAGTACTTC; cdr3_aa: CASSFPTGTGSSYEQYF
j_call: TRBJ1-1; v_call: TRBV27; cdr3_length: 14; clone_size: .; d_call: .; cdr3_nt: TGTGCCAGCAGTTTTTCTGGGGCTGGCACTGAAGCTTTCTTT; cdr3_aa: CASSFSGAGTEAFF
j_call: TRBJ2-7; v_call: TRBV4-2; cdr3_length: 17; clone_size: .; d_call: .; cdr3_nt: TGTGCCAGCAGCCAGGTGACTAGGCGAGCGGGTAACTACGAGCAGTACTTC; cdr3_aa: CASSQVTRRAGNYEQYF
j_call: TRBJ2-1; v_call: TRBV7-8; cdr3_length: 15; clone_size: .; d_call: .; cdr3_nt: TGTGCCAGCAGCTTGACGGGCAGGGCTTACAATGAGCAGTTCTTC; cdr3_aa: CASSLTGRAYNEQFF
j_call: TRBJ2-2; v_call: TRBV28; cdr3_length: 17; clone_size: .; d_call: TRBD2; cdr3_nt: TGTGCCAGCAGACCCGGGAGGGTTAAGCTAGACACCGGGGAGCTGTTTTTT; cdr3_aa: CASRPGRVKLDTGELFF
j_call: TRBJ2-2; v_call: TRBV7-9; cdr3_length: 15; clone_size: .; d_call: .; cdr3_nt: TGTGCCAGCAGCTATATCGTACCAGGAACCGGGGAGCTGTTTTTT; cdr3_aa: CASSYIVPGTGELFF